This TCR beta chain was identified in a study of breast tumors, draining lymph nodes, adjacent tissues. Findings and limits, study-wide: Tumor TCR diversity was below lymph nodes but above nontumor tissue. Data only fit, rather than demonstrated, lymph node origin of most tumor T cells.

One entry per CDR3 protein results from TCRdb running MiXCR on the multiplex PCR reads. The table records around 13,000 distinct CDR3 sequences, approximately 70% of them present only once. Germline assignment: CDR1 LNHDA and CDR2 SQIVND (reference sequence). CDR3 length equals 16 residues. V lost 3 bases and J lost 5, with 17 bases in between. Points on this clonotype: Its cognate antigen is unknown.

The material sequenced was tumor-adjacent breast tissue. This chain connects TRBV19 to TRBJ2-1, with D possibly being TRBD2 (5 bases). This TCR was recovered from a female donor with breast cancer. Some clones in this sample may be carry-over from other donors' samples. The CDR3 nucleotides read TGTGCCAGTAGTATCTGGAAGGGCGGAGGAAACAATGAGCAGTTCTTC. This encodes CASSIWKGGGNNEQFF.